The clone carrying this TCR beta chain was recorded once. Its antigen is currently unknown. These data originate in a study of shared clonotypes between healthy human individuals. Study results and caveats: An expected dependence of interdonor clonotype sharing on sequencing depth was noted.

Naive-designated CD8 cells lacked CD45RO, were positively enriched for CCR7, and omitted terminally differentiated effector memory CD45RA+ cells. Here immunoSEQ multiplex PCR was the method, and the copy in TCRdb shows in-frame clones only, minus some. Of millions of clones detected, about 95% appear once; the ten largest clones hold about 1.1%. V lost 3 bases to trimming and J lost 7 bases, with 9 bases between them. This CDR3 region has 13 residues. Germline CDR1 reads SGHVS; CDR2 reads FNYEAQ. The source of this sequence is a man aged 18 to 30 in good health. The chain uses TRBV7-6 and TRBJ1-4; D might be TRBD1 (6 bases). Sequencing was done on a sample of naive CD8+ T cells sorted from blood. The CDR3 here is CASSFRGGEKLFF. The CDR3 DNA reads TGTGCCAGCAGCTTCAGGGGTGGTGAAAAACTGTTTTTT.